A selection of T cell receptor beta chains follows, all from one sample in a study of shared clonotypes between healthy human individuals. The repertoire was sequenced with immunoSEQ multiplex PCR; TCRdb's copy has only in-frame clones and lacks some. The table includes millions of clones, roughly nine tenths detected once. Material for sequencing was naive CD4+ T cells sorted from blood. These receptors all come from a man aged 18 to 30 in good health. The CDR3 runs from the conserved cysteine through the conserved F or W. D genes are given only for firm matches. Where a row states a size, it is once, few, many or the class of an expanded clone; other rows omit it.

>TRBV9|-|-|TRBJ2-2|16
CASSVVGGANTGELFF
TGTGCCAGCAGCGTAGTGGGGGGAGCGAACACCGGGGAGCTGTTTTTT
>TRBV7-3|-|few|TRBJ1-6|13
CASSLSFNSPLHF
TGTGCCAGCAGCCTGTCCTTTAATTCACCCCTCCACTTT
>TRBV6-6|TRBD1|-|TRBJ1-2|11
CASSQGAGYTF
TGTGCCAGCAGCCAGGGGGCTGGCTACACCTTC
>TRBV6-1|-|-|TRBJ2-1|13
CASSERGINEQFF
TGTGCCAGCAGTGAACGAGGAATTAATGAGCAGTTCTTC
>TRBV30|-|-|TRBJ1-2|12
CAWSGGTYGYTF
TGTGCCTGGAGTGGCGGAACCTATGGCTACACCTTC
>TRBV28|-|-|TRBJ1-2|16
CASSFEDIRTNYGYTF
TGTGCCAGCAGTTTTGAAGACATCCGTACTAACTATGGCTACACCTTC
>TRBV28|-|-|TRBJ2-6|12
CASSSGRDVLTF
TGTGCCAGCAGTTCCGGACGCGATGTCCTGACTTTC
>TRBV6-5|-|-|TRBJ1-2|15
CASSPGDSTFYGYTF
TGTGCCAGCTCACCGGGGGATTCGACATTCTATGGCTACACCTTC
>TRBV7-8|TRBD2|-|TRBJ2-1|14
CASSSRLAMNEQFF
TGTGCCAGCAGCTCTAGACTAGCGATGAATGAGCAGTTCTTC
>TRBV5-1|TRBD1|-|TRBJ1-6|15
CASSLEGTDYSPLHF
TGCGCCAGCAGCTTGGAGGGGACAGATTATTCACCCCTCCACTTT
>TRBV30|-|-|TRBJ2-5|12
CAWSDVGGTQYF
TGTGCCTGGAGTGACGTAGGGGGGACCCAGTACTTC
>TRBV29-1|TRBD1|-|TRBJ1-2|12
CSALQGEEGYTF
TGCAGCGCCTTACAGGGGGAAGAGGGCTACACCTTC
>TRBV19|TRBD1|-|TRBJ1-2|14
CASSPGQTNYGYTF
TGTGCCAGTAGTCCGGGACAGACTAACTATGGCTACACCTTC
>TRBV28|-|-|TRBJ2-5|13
CASRHRTGGDQYF
TGTGCCAGCAGACACAGGACTGGCGGGGACCAGTACTTC
>TRBV5-1|-|once|TRBJ2-1|13
CASSDPLDNEQFF
TGCGCCAGCAGCGATCCTCTTGACAATGAGCAGTTCTTC
>TRBV10-2|TRBD1|-|TRBJ1-2|15
CASSDPRTGNYGYTF
TGCGCCAGCAGTGACCCCCGGACAGGGAACTATGGCTACACCTTC
>TRBV7-6|-|-|TRBJ2-7|13
CASSSYVRDEQYF
TGTGCCAGCAGCTCTTATGTAAGGGACGAGCAGTACTTC
>TRBV5-1|-|few|TRBJ1-6|14
CASSRGTSNSPLHF
TGCGCCAGCAGTAGGGGGACAAGTAATTCACCCCTCCACTTT
>TRBV7-2|-|-|TRBJ1-2|14
CASSLIQVNYGYTF
TGTGCCAGCAGCTTAATACAGGTCAACTATGGCTACACCTTC
>TRBV2|TRBD1|-|TRBJ2-2|15
CASRTGTANTGELFF
TGTGCCAGCAGGACCGGGACAGCAAACACCGGGGAGCTGTTTTTT
>TRBV7-3|TRBD2|-|TRBJ2-1|17
CASSLTAVAGGYNEQFF
TGTGCCAGCAGCTTAACGGCGGTAGCGGGGGGCTACAATGAGCAGTTCTTC
>TRBV18|-|-|TRBJ1-1|15
CASSPLPAWNTEAFF
TGTGCCAGCTCACCTTTGCCAGCCTGGAACACTGAAGCTTTCTTT
>TRBV5-4|TRBD2|-|TRBJ2-1|13
CATSGRESHEQFF
TGTGCCACTAGCGGGAGGGAGTCCCATGAGCAGTTCTTC
>TRBV28|-|-|TRBJ2-7|16
CASSLGLSYREYEQYF
TGTGCCAGCAGTTTAGGATTATCTTACAGGGAGTACGAGCAGTACTTC
>TRBV2|-|-|TRBJ1-6|13
CASKEDSASPLHF
TGTGCCAGCAAAGAGGACAGTGCCTCACCCCTCCACTTT
>TRBV6-5|TRBD1|-|TRBJ1-1|11
CASRDRAEAFF
TGTGCCAGTCGGGACAGGGCCGAAGCTTTCTTT
>TRBV5-1|-|-|TRBJ2-1|14
CASSLAGAANEQFF
TGCGCCAGCAGCTTGGCGGGGGCAGCCAATGAGCAGTTCTTC
>TRBV7-2|TRBD1|-|TRBJ2-3|16
CASSLAGTGGLYTQYF
TGTGCCAGCAGCTTAGCGGGGACAGGGGGCTTATATACGCAGTATTTT
>TRBV2|-|-|TRBJ2-1|12
CASMGAYNEQFF
TGTGCCAGCATGGGGGCCTACAATGAGCAGTTCTTC
>TRBV10-3|TRBD2|-|TRBJ2-2|14
CAITAGVDTGELFF
TGTGCCATCACAGCGGGAGTCGACACCGGGGAGCTGTTTTTT
>TRBV7-7|-|-|TRBJ2-1|13
CASSRNRDNEQFF
TGTGCTAGCAGTCGTAACAGGGACAATGAGCAGTTCTTC
>TRBV6-1|-|-|TRBJ2-7|14
CASSEGRPPYEQYF
TGTGCCAGCAGTGAAGGCAGGCCTCCCTACGAGCAGTACTTC
>TRBV2|-|once|TRBJ2-3|12
CASSVRADTQYF
TGTGCCAGCAGTGTGCGGGCAGATACGCAGTATTTT
>TRBV5-5|TRBD1|-|TRBJ2-1|15
CASSLGQGSYNEQFF
TGTGCCAGCAGCTTGGGACAGGGGTCCTACAATGAGCAGTTCTTC
>TRBV6-5|TRBD1|once|TRBJ2-6|16
CASSYGQGTGANVLTF
TGTGCCAGCAGTTACGGACAGGGGACTGGGGCCAACGTCCTGACTTTC
>TRBV5-1|-|-|TRBJ2-1|13
CASSLEGLREQFF
TGCGCCAGCAGCTTGGAAGGGTTACGTGAGCAGTTCTTC
>TRBV19|-|-|TRBJ1-2|12
CASGRQTYGYTF
TGTGCCAGTGGACGACAGACCTATGGCTACACCTTC
>TRBV2|-|-|TRBJ1-3|17
CASSEVSVGVSGNTIYF
TGTGCCAGCAGTGAAGTCTCGGTTGGGGTCTCTGGAAACACCATATATTTT